These 24 T cell receptor beta chains were sequenced from one sample in a study of cytomegalovirus exposure and HLA in healthy donors. It was with 60 Vbeta and 13 Jbeta primers that the PCR ran. TCRdb's copy holds only in-frame clones and misses some; the assay was immunoSEQ multiplex PCR. The table includes 160,000 or so clones, 70% to 90% detected once. The material sequenced was PBMCs. These receptors originate from a woman aged 18-29 years in good health and CMV-seronegative.

This clone has only one observation. The CDR3 DNA sequence: TGTGCCAGCAGCCCCGGGGGGAACTCTGGGGCCAACGTCCTGACTTTC. Translation: CASSPGGNSGANVLTF. The chain is built from TRBV6-4 and TRBJ2-6; 7 bases are shared with TRBD2. Germline trimming cut 6 bases from V and 0 bases from J; bases unmatched to any gene: 5. Germline loops: CDR1 MRHNA, CDR2 SNTAGT. The CDR3 totals 16 residues.

This chain links TRBV11-2 with TRBJ1-5; perhaps TRBD1 as D (5 bases). CDR1 is SGHAT and CDR2 is FQNNGV in the germline V gene. The CDR3 spans 14 residues. Trimming removed 1 base at V and 2 bases at J, with 6 bases between. The CDR3 reads CASSLGGGNQPQHF. CDR3 nucleotides: TGTGCCAGCAGCTTAGGGGGGGGCAATCAGCCCCAGCATTTT. Full variable domain (outside the CDR3, taken from reference TRBV11-2 and TRBJ1-5): EAGVAQSPRYKIIEKRQSVAFWCNPISGHATLYWYQQILGQGPKLLIQFQNNGVVDDSQLPKDRFSAERLKGVDSTLKIQPAKLEDSAVYLCASSLGGGNQPQHFGDGTRLSIL.

The genes are TRBV2 and TRBJ2-4; 8 bases align to TRBD2. Trimming at V came to 5 bases and at J to 0 bases, leaving 12 bases not matched to a gene. CDR3 length equals 18 residues. Per germline, CDR1 SNHLY and CDR2 FYNNEI. For the CDR3, the DNA is TGTGCCAGCAGTTCGACTAGCGAGATGATTCTAGCCAAAAACATTCAGTACTTC. Translating gives CASSSTSEMILAKNIQYF.

The V call is TRBV5-1, the J call TRBJ2-1; TRBD2 matches at 10 bases. V was clipped by 1 base and J by 7 bases; unmatched bases: 8. The CDR3 spans 16 residues. The germline gives CDR1 SGHRS, CDR2 YFSETQ. The CDR3 region has the DNA TGCGCCAGCAGCTTGTATAGTCTAGCGGGAGTAAATGAGCAGTTCTTC. Its protein is CASSLYSLAGVNEQFF.

The rearrangement joins TRBV6-5 to TRBJ1-1; 7 nucleotides agree with TRBD1. Germline-derived CDR1 and CDR2 are MNHEY and SVGAGI. There are 14 residues in the CDR3. Germline trimming cut 7 bases from V and 1 base from J; bases unmatched to any gene: 6. The CDR3 reads CASKDRPSNTEAFF. The CDR3 bases are TGTGCCAGCAAGGACAGGCCCTCGAACACTGAAGCTTTCTTT.

This clone appeared once. This chain's CDR3 is CASRRQGGDSPLHF. The DNA for the CDR3 is TGTGCCAGCAGAAGACAGGGGGGTGATTCACCCCTCCACTTT. The chain uses TRBV5-4 and TRBJ1-6; 9 bases match TRBD1. The junction had 5 bases not matched to a gene; V was cut back by 5 bases and J by 8 bases. The CDR3 runs to 14 residues. Germline loops: CDR1 SGHNT, CDR2 YYREEE (reference sequence).

The chain links TRBV27 to TRBJ2-7; D may be TRBD2 (6 bases). V was pared by 6 bases and J by 0 bases, with 12 bases between. CDR3 size: 14 residues. In germline, CDR1 is MNHEY, CDR2 SMNVEV (reference sequence). The CDR3 protein is CASSAGLLSYEQYF. In DNA, the CDR3 is TGTGCCAGCAGCGCGGGGCTCCTCTCCTACGAGCAGTACTTC.

V gene TRBV5-6 combines with J gene TRBJ2-3, with 8 bases aligning to TRBD2. CDR3 length equals 14 residues. J gave up 8 bases and V 2 bases, and 7 bases lay outside the gene matches. Germline CDR1 SGHDT, CDR2 YYEEEE. DNA for the CDR3: TGTGCCAGCAGCTTAAGAAGGCTAGCGGGTACGCAGTATTTT. This encodes CASSLRRLAGTQYF.

The chain is built from TRBV18 and TRBJ1-3; D ambiguous. Germline lookup yields CDR1 KGHSH and CDR2 LQKENI. CDR3 size: 16 residues. The germline V and J ends were trimmed by 0 bases and 0 bases, with 9 bases remaining between them. The CDR3 DNA reads TGTGCCAGCTCACCACCCGTGGCTTACTCTGGAAACACCATATATTTT. Protein sequence: CASSPPVAYSGNTIYF.

This clone was picked up a small number of times. Compared with germline, one end of the junction differs, possibly owing to a read error. CDR3: CASSSGTGGGNTIYF. As DNA, the CDR3 is TGTGCTAGCAGCTCCGGGACGGGAGGTGGAAACACCATATATTTT. This chain connects TRBV7-7 to TRBJ1-3, with D tentatively TRBD1 (5 bases). CDR3 size: 15 residues. The germline V gene encodes CDR1 SSHAT and CDR2 FNYEAQ (reference sequence).

The rearrangement uses TRBV5-1 and TRBJ1-2; 9 bases align to TRBD1. V lost 2 bases to trimming and J lost 7 bases; unmatched junction nucleotides: 12. The CDR3 covers 16 residues. Germline V gene sequence: CDR1 SGHRS, CDR2 YFSETQ. The CDR3 here is CASSLGTGQGLSGYTF. The CDR3 DNA follows: TGCGCCAGCAGCTTAGGAACGGGACAGGGTTTGAGTGGCTACACCTTC.

This chain connects TRBV6-1 to TRBJ2-7, with D perhaps TRBD2 (6 bases). There are 15 residues in the CDR3. Trimming cost V 1 base and J 1 base, with 11 bases left between them. Per the germline V gene, CDR1 is MNHNS and CDR2 is SASEGT. The CDR3: CASSEDRGGSYEQYF. In DNA, the CDR3 is TGTGCCAGCAGTGAAGATAGGGGAGGTTCCTACGAGCAGTACTTC.

The chain uses TRBV19 and TRBJ2-7; 9 nucleotides line up with TRBD2. The CDR3 has 15 residues. Trimming at V came to 4 bases and at J to 0 bases, leaving 4 bases not matched to a gene. CDR1 is LNHDA and CDR2 is SQIVND in the germline V gene (reference sequence). The CDR3 spells CASSKSGGSSYEQYF. The CDR3 coding sequence is TGTGCCAGTAGTAAAAGCGGGGGGAGCTCCTACGAGCAGTACTTC. Using reference TRBV19 and TRBJ2-7 for the parts outside the CDR3, the full variable domain is DGGITQSPKYLFRKEGQNVTLSCEQNLNHDAMYWYRQDPGQGLRLIYYSQIVNDFQKGDIAEGYSVSREKKESFPLTVTSAQKNPTAFYLCASSKSGGSSYEQYFGPGTRLTVT.

This clone came up once. The chain combines TRBV4-2 with TRBJ2-1; D remains ambiguous. Germline CDR1 is LGHNA and CDR2 is YNFKEQ. The CDR3 is 12 residues long. Trimming removed 10 bases from V and 1 base from J, with 8 bases in between. The CDR3 coding sequence is TGTGCCATCAAGACATCCTACAATGAGCAGTTCTTC. The encoded protein is CAIKTSYNEQFF.

The chain uses TRBV9 and TRBJ2-3; 9 bases are shared with TRBD2. Germline V gives CDR1 SGDLS, CDR2 YYNGEE. This CDR3 is built from 14 residues. J lost 5 bases, V lost 3 bases, and 4 bases had no gene match. The CDR3 nucleotides are TGTGCCAGCAGCGCTAGCGGGAAGCAAGATACGCAGTATTTT. Protein sequence: CASSASGKQDTQYF.

The rearrangement links TRBV6-1 to TRBJ2-1; perhaps TRBD2 as D (6 bases). Trimming took off 6 bases at V and 4 bases at J, with 13 bases between the two ends. Per the germline V gene, CDR1 is MNHNS and CDR2 is SASEGT. The CDR3 totals 14 residues. The CDR3 here is CASSPSGGYNEQFF. The CDR3 coding sequence is TGTGCCAGCAGCCCCTCCGGGGGATACAATGAGCAGTTCTTC.

V and J are TRBV7-9 and TRBJ2-7; 12 bases are shared with TRBD2. The V gene's germline CDR1 is SEHNR and CDR2 FQNEAQ (reference sequence). The length of the CDR3 is 14 residues. V was pared by 3 bases and J by 6 bases, with 3 bases of the junction left unmatched. The CDR3 loop reads CASSLGGLAGEQYF. The CDR3, as DNA: TGTGCCAGCAGCTTGGGGGGACTAGCGGGCGAGCAGTACTTC.

The chain links TRBV29-1 to TRBJ2-5; possible D gene TRBD1, 5 bases. The germline V gene has CDR1 SQVTM and CDR2 ANQGSEA. This CDR3 is built from 12 residues. V dropped 7 bases and J dropped 3 bases, with 12 bases sitting between them. The CDR3 sequence is CSARGAEETQYF. The CDR3 coding sequence is TGCAGCGCCCGTGGGGCGGAAGAGACCCAGTACTTC. The complete variable domain, with remaining parts taken from reference TRBV29-1 and TRBJ2-5, reads SAVISQKPSRDICQRGTSLTIQCQVDSQVTMMFWYRQQPGQSLTLIATANQGSEATYESGFVIDKFPISRPNLTFSTLTVSNMSPEDSSIYLCSARGAEETQYFGPGTRLLVL.

The chain couples TRBV6-6 to TRBJ2-7; D is possibly TRBD2 (7 bases). Germline CDR1 MNHNY, CDR2 SVGAGI (reference sequence). CDR3 size: 15 residues. V was trimmed by 5 bases and J by 5 bases, leaving 19 bases between them. CDR3 sequence (DNA): TGTGCCAGCAGTCCAACCCTGGGGGGGGGCGACGAGCAGTACTTC. Protein sequence: CASSPTLGGGDEQYF.

As to this clone: One end of the junction varies from germline; a read error may be responsible. The rearrangement links TRBV7-9 to TRBJ1-5; maybe TRBD1 (6 bases). Per germline, CDR1 SEHNR and CDR2 FQNEAQ (reference sequence). CDR3 length equals 14 residues. CDR3 bases: TGTTCCAGCAGCTGGGACACCTCGAATCAGCCCCAGCATTTT. Residues: CSSSWDTSNQPQHF.

The V call is TRBV19, the J call TRBJ2-1; weak D call: TRBD2 (7 bases). The CDR3 loop spans 16 amino acids. With 7 bases removed from V and 0 bases from J, the gap between germline ends came to 16 bases. The germline V gene encodes CDR1 LNHDA and CDR2 SQIVND (reference sequence). CDR3 DNA: TGTGCCAGTAATAGGGGGGGGAGGAGCTCCTACAATGAGCAGTTCTTC. This sequence encodes CASNRGGRSSYNEQFF.

J is TRBJ2-7 and V is TRBV5-4; 11 bases align to TRBD2. V lost 4 bases to trimming and J lost 1 base; unmatched junction nucleotides: 4. CDR1 SGHNT and CDR2 YYREEE come from the germline V gene (reference sequence). CDR3 length: 15 amino acids. In DNA form, the CDR3 reads TGTGCCAGCAGCCGGGGACTAGCGGCGTCCTACGAGCAGTACTTC. Encoded protein: CASSRGLAASYEQYF. The variable domain in full, with the rest retrieved from reference TRBV5-4 and TRBJ2-7, is ETGVTQSPTHLIKTRGQQVTLRCSSQSGHNTVSWYQQALGQGPQFIFQYYREEENGRGNFPPRFSGLQFPNYSSELNVNALELDDSALYLCASSRGLAASYEQYFGPGTRLTVT.

The chain recombines TRBV19 with TRBJ1-2; D might be TRBD1 (5 bases). The CDR3 loop spans 16 amino acids. V gave up 0 bases and J gave up 4 bases, with 15 bases separating them. The germline CDR1 and CDR2 sequences are LNHDA and SQIVND (reference sequence). CDR3 sequence (DNA): TGTGCCAGTAGTATAGATCCGGGCAGGGCCACCTATGGCTACACCTTC. This gives the protein CASSIDPGRATYGYTF.

The chain employs TRBV10-3 and TRBJ2-1; 9 nucleotides align to TRBD2. The CDR3 totals 16 residues. Germline V gives CDR1 ENHRY, CDR2 SYGVKD. Germline trimming cut 0 bases from V and 8 bases from J; bases unmatched to any gene: 8. The CDR3 DNA reads TGTGCCATCAGTGAGTCGACGCGGGAGGGCCTAGATGAGCAGTTCTTC. It yields the protein CAISESTREGLDEQFF.